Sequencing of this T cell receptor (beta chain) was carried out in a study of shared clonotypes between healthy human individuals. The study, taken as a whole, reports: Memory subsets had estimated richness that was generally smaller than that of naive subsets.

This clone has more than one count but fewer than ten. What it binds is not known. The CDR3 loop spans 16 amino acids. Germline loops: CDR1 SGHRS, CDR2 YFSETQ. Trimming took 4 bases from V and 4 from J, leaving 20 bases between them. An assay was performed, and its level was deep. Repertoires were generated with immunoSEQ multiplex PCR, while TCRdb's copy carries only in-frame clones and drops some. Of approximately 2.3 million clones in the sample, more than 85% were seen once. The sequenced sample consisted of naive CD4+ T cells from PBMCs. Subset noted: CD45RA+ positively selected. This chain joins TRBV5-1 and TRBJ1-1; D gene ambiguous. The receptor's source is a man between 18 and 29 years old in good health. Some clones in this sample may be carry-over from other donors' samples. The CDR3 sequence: CASSPDPTRGTTEAFF. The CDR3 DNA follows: TGCGCCAGCAGCCCGGACCCCACTCGAGGAACCACTGAAGCTTTCTTT.